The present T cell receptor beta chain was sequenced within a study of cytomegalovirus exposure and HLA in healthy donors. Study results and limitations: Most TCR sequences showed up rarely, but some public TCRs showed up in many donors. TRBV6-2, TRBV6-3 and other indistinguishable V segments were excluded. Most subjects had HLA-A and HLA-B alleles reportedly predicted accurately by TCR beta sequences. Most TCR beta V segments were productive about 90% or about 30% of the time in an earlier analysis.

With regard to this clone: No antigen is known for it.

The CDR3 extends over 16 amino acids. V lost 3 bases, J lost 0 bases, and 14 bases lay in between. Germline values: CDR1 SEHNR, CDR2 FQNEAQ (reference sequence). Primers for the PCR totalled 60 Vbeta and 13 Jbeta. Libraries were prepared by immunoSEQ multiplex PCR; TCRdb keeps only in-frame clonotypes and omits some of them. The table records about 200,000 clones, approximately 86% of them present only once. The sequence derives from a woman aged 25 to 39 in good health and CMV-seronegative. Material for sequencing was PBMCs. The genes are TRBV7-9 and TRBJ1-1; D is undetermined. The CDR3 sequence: CASSLSLGGMNTEAFF. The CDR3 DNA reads TGTGCCAGCAGCTTGAGTCTGGGCGGGATGAACACTGAAGCTTTCTTT.